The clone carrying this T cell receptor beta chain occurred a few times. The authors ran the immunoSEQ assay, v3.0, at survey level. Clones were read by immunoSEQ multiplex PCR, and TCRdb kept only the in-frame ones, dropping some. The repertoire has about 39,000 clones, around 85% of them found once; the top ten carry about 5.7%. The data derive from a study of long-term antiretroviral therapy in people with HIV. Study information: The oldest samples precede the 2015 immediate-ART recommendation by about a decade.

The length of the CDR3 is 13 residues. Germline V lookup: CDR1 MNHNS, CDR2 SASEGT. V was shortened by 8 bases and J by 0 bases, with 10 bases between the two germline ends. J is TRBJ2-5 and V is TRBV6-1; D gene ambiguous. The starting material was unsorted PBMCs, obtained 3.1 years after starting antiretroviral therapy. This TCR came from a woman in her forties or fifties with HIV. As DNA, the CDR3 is TGTGCCAGCGGTCGACGGAACCAAGAGACCCAGTACTTC. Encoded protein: CASGRRNQETQYF.